The rows below give T cell receptor beta chains drawn from one sample of a study of control samples from healthy donors and cancer patients. TCRdb's table, derived via immunoSEQ multiplex PCR, lists solely in-frame clones and lacks some. The sample holds just over 150,000 clones; approximately 90% are singletons and the top ten take around 13%. Sequencing input: blood. The source of these receptors is a man aged 25-45 years in good health. CDR3s include the opening cysteine and the closing phenylalanine or tryptophan. The D gene is left open where the match is weak. Some rows mark clone size as missing; the rest say once, few, many or name a class of expanded clone.

D gene: TRBD2
clone size: NA
V gene: TRBV11-2
J gene: TRBJ2-1
CDR3 DNA: TGTGCCAGCACCGATCGACTAGCGGGCTCCAATGAGCAGTTCTTC
CDR3 protein: CASTDRLAGSNEQFF

D gene: NA
clone size: NA
V gene: TRBV30
J gene: TRBJ2-7
CDR3 DNA: TGTGCCTGGAGTACAACAAATACCTACGAGCAGTACTTC
CDR3 protein: CAWSTTNTYEQYF

D gene: TRBD1
clone size: NA
V gene: TRBV27
J gene: TRBJ1-4
CDR3 DNA: TGTGCCAGCAGTCCGACAGGGGGAATGGAAAAACTGTTTTTT
CDR3 protein: CASSPTGGMEKLFF

D gene: NA
clone size: NA
V gene: TRBV2
J gene: TRBJ1-2
CDR3 DNA: TGTGCCAGCAGTGCTGGTGAGGTCAGTCCTTATGGCTACACCTTC
CDR3 protein: CASSAGEVSPYGYTF

D gene: NA
clone size: NA
V gene: TRBV13
J gene: TRBJ1-4
CDR3 DNA: TGTGCCAGCAGCCAGCGGGGAGGGGTAGCAACTAATGAAAAACTGTTTTTT
CDR3 protein: CASSQRGGVATNEKLFF

D gene: NA
clone size: NA
V gene: TRBV24-1
J gene: TRBJ1-3
CDR3 DNA: TGTGCCACCAGAGCTGGTATTTGTGTTGGAAACACCATATATTTT
CDR3 protein: CATRAGICVGNTIYF

D gene: NA
clone size: NA
V gene: TRBV9
J gene: TRBJ1-1
CDR3 DNA: TGTGCCAGCAGCCCTTTGGGGGGAAACACTGAAGCTTTCTTT
CDR3 protein: CASSPLGGNTEAFF

D gene: NA
clone size: few
V gene: TRBV5-4
J gene: TRBJ1-1
CDR3 DNA: TGTGCCAGCAGCTTGGGGTGGGACACTGAAGCTTTCTTT
CDR3 protein: CASSLGWDTEAFF

D gene: NA
clone size: NA
V gene: TRBV27
J gene: TRBJ1-1
CDR3 DNA: TGTGCCAGCAGTTTAAGGTTTGGCCGCAACGCTGAAGCTTTCTTT
CDR3 protein: CASSLRFGRNAEAFF

D gene: NA
clone size: NA
V gene: TRBV11-3
J gene: TRBJ2-3
CDR3 DNA: TGTGCCAGCAGCTCCTTGGACTCAGCTTCCCGCACAGATACGCAGTATTTT
CDR3 protein: CASSSLDSASRTDTQYF

D gene: TRBD2
clone size: NA
V gene: TRBV27
J gene: TRBJ2-1
CDR3 DNA: TGTGCCAGCAGTTTGGCTGGAGAGCGGGGAAACGAGCAGTTCTTC
CDR3 protein: CASSLAGERGNEQFF

D gene: TRBD2
clone size: NA
V gene: TRBV9
J gene: TRBJ2-1
CDR3 DNA: TGTGCCAGCAGCGACAATTTTGGGACTAGGCAGTTCTTC
CDR3 protein: CASSDNFGTRQFF

D gene: NA
clone size: NA
V gene: TRBV5-4
J gene: TRBJ2-4
CDR3 DNA: TGTGCCAGCAGCTTCCAAACAGGAGGGTTAGCCAAAAACATTCAGTACTTC
CDR3 protein: CASSFQTGGLAKNIQYF

D gene: TRBD1
clone size: NA
V gene: TRBV3-1/TRBV3-2
J gene: TRBJ1-6
CDR3 DNA: TGTGCCAGCAGCCAAGAAGGAAGGGGGCGCGGGTCACCCCTCCACTTT
CDR3 protein: CASSQEGRGRGSPLHF

D gene: NA
clone size: NA
V gene: TRBV3-1/TRBV3-2
J gene: TRBJ1-5
CDR3 DNA: TGTGCCAGCGGGGGGAATCAGCCCCAGCATTTT
CDR3 protein: CASGGNQPQHF

D gene: TRBD1
clone size: NA
V gene: TRBV6-5
J gene: TRBJ1-2
CDR3 DNA: TGTGCCAGCAGCGGAGCATTCGGGACAGGGAGTAACTACACCTTC
CDR3 protein: CASSGAFGTGSNYTF

D gene: NA
clone size: NA
V gene: TRBV7-3
J gene: TRBJ2-3
CDR3 DNA: TGTGCCAGCAGTCCTACCCGGGACTCGCAAGATACGCAGTATTTT
CDR3 protein: CASSPTRDSQDTQYF

D gene: TRBD1
clone size: NA
V gene: TRBV19
J gene: TRBJ1-1
CDR3 DNA: TGTGCCAGTAGTATGGGACAGGGGATGTGGACTGAAGCTTTCTTT
CDR3 protein: CASSMGQGMWTEAFF

D gene: NA
clone size: NA
V gene: TRBV19
J gene: TRBJ1-6
CDR3 DNA: TGTGCCAGTAGTAGCCGAAGGGAAAATTCACCCCTCCACTTT
CDR3 protein: CASSSRRENSPLHF

D gene: NA
clone size: once
V gene: TRBV10-3
J gene: TRBJ1-2
CDR3 DNA: TGTGCCTCAACTGCCAGATTTACCGGGGCCAATGCTAACTATGGCTACACCTTC
CDR3 protein: CASTARFTGANANYGYTF

D gene: NA
clone size: NA
V gene: TRBV4-3
J gene: TRBJ1-6
CDR3 DNA: TGCGCCAGCAGCCAGGAGACAGAATTTAATTCACCCCTCCACTTT
CDR3 protein: CASSQETEFNSPLHF

D gene: NA
clone size: NA
V gene: TRBV7-2
J gene: TRBJ2-7
CDR3 DNA: TGTGCCAGCAGCTTGCACTACGAGCAGTACTTC
CDR3 protein: CASSLHYEQYF

D gene: TRBD1
clone size: NA
V gene: TRBV18
J gene: TRBJ2-3
CDR3 DNA: TGTGCCAGCTCTCGGGACAGGATAGCAGATACGCAGTATTTT
CDR3 protein: CASSRDRIADTQYF

D gene: NA
clone size: NA
V gene: TRBV7-2
J gene: TRBJ2-3
CDR3 DNA: TGTGCCAGCAGAGACTGGAGGCCCACAGATACGCAGTATTTT
CDR3 protein: CASRDWRPTDTQYF

D gene: TRBD1
clone size: NA
V gene: TRBV27
J gene: TRBJ1-5
CDR3 DNA: TGTGCCACGGGGACAGGCACATGGAATCAGCCCCAGCATTTT
CDR3 protein: CATGTGTWNQPQHF